The source of this TCR beta chain is a study of vaccination and CD4 T cells after COVID-19. About the research overall: Three convalescent patients provided samples that were taken at day 14 and days 161 to 241 post-vaccination. Study results and caveats: Apart from involving relatively few convalescent patients, the work omitted early post-infection timepoints. Median counts of SARS-CoV-2-reactive clonotypes increased from roughly 21 to 40; this difference was not significant.

Time point of the sample: late sampling 161 to 241 days after vaccination in three convalescent patients. The treatment is: roughly 11-day PBMC culture with coronavirus spike peptide pools or control peptides (ViraFEST assay). This clonotype was picked up a small number of times. Antigen unknown. The study sequenced cultured CD4+ T cell DNA using the Oncomine TCR Beta short-read assay. MiXCR, applied by TCRdb to the PCR reads, yields one record per CDR3 protein. The top ten clones hold over 5% of a sample with approximately 23,000 distinct CDR3 sequences, 40% to 45% of them seen once. V was clipped by 5 bases and J by 4 bases, with 14 bases between them. Germline CDR1 and CDR2: LNHDA and SQIVND (reference sequence). The CDR3 spans 14 residues.

This sequence was found in a human donor who had recovered from COVID-19. The rearrangement uses TRBV19 and TRBJ2-5; a possible D gene is TRBD2 (5 bases). The input for sequencing was CD4+ T cells from blood, cultured in vitro, taken about 7 months after SARS-CoV-2 vaccination. The CDR3 nucleotides read TGTGCCAGTAGTTTGGCAGCGGCTCTAGAGACCCAGTACTTC. It yields the protein CASSLAAALETQYF. Looking up the rest from reference TRBV19 and TRBJ2-5 gives the full variable domain: DGGITQSPKYLFRKEGQNVTLSCEQNLNHDAMYWYRQDPGQGLRLIYYSQIVNDFQKGDIAEGYSVSREKKESFPLTVTSAQKNPTAFYLCASSLAAALETQYFGPGTRLLVL.